Listed below are T cell receptor beta chains from one sample, sequenced in a study of T cell repertoires in cytomegalovirus infection. TCRdb used MiXCR to reprocess the reads, holding one entry per CDR3 protein. The sample lists 250,000 or so distinct CDR3 sequences; approximately 9.2% were seen once. Sample: PBMCs. These receptors were obtained from a human donor in good health (CMV status not recorded). Some clones in this sample may be carry-over from other donors' samples. Each CDR3 is given with its conserved first and last residue. The order of the fields is J gene, V gene, D gene, clone size, CDR3 protein, CDR3 DNA. D genes are given only for firm matches. Size tells how often a clone was seen (once, few, many) or the class of an expanded clone, and some rows leave it out.

>TRBJ1-6|TRBV5-1|TRBD1|-
CASSAGQGNSPLHF
TGCGCCAGCAGCGCGGGACAGGGGAATTCACCCCTCCACTTT
>TRBJ2-5|TRBV7-9|-|many
CASSLGQIQETQYF
TGTGCCAGCAGCCTCGGGCAGATTCAAGAGACCCAGTACTTC
>TRBJ1-5|TRBV7-2|-|-
CASSLSGVGVLDNQPQHF
TGTGCCAGCAGCTTGTCAGGGGTCGGTGTTCTTGACAATCAGCCCCAGCATTTT
>TRBJ2-3|TRBV5-6|-|many
CASSLDSGAGGDTQYF
TGTGCCAGCAGCTTGGATTCAGGGGCAGGTGGAGATACGCAGTATTTT
>TRBJ1-1|TRBV20-1|-|-
CSARDQKGMNTEAFF
TGCAGTGCTAGAGATCAGAAGGGAATGAACACTGAAGCTTTCTTT
>TRBJ2-7|TRBV28|-|few
CASSSPGGDSYEQYF
TGTGCCAGCAGTTCGCCTGGGGGGGACAGCTACGAGCAGTACTTC
>TRBJ1-1|TRBV12-3/TRBV12-4|-|few
CASSRTPTSQAFF
TGTGCCAGCAGCCGTACACCCACATCCCAAGCTTTCTTT
>TRBJ1-3|TRBV11-2|-|many
CASSLDWAGNTIYF
TGTGCCAGCAGCTTAGACTGGGCTGGAAACACCATATATTTT
>TRBJ1-6|TRBV7-8|-|-
CASSLGRGAGVSPLHF
TGTGCCAGCAGCTTAGGGAGGGGGGCAGGGGTCTCACCCCTCCACTTT
>TRBJ1-2|TRBV4-3|TRBD1|many
CASSQDLGGTYGYTF
TGCGCCAGCAGCCAAGATCTAGGGGGCACGTATGGCTACACCTTC
>TRBJ1-1|TRBV6-4|TRBD1|-
CASRKDRKGLRAFF
TGTGCCAGCAGAAAGGACAGGAAGGGTTTACGAGCTTTCTTT
>TRBJ2-7|TRBV7-2|-|many
CASSLVRETYEQYF
TGTGCCAGCAGCTTGGTCAGGGAAACCTACGAGCAGTACTTC
>TRBJ1-4|TRBV4-3|-|many
CASSQETSFSQGKLFF
TGCGCCAGCAGCCAGGAGACAAGTTTTTCTCAGGGAAAACTGTTTTTT
>TRBJ1-1|TRBV12-3/TRBV12-4|-|many
CASRGRRGRNTEAFF
TGTGCCAGCAGGGGCCGGAGAGGGAGGAACACTGAAGCTTTCTTT
>TRBJ2-3|TRBV7-2|TRBD2|many
CASSFLAGGPSDTQYF
TGTGCCAGCAGCTTTCTAGCGGGAGGGCCATCAGATACGCAGTATTTT
>TRBJ1-4|TRBV5-5|-|few
CASSPGVWSATNEKLFF
TGTGCCAGCAGCCCGGGGGTTTGGAGTGCAACTAATGAAAAACTGTTTTTT
>TRBJ1-1|TRBV6-5|-|few
CASRATKTEAFF
TGTGCCAGCAGGGCGACTAAAACTGAAGCTTTCTTT
>TRBJ2-3|TRBV20-1|-|few
CSAAGGYTSTDTQYF
TGCAGTGCGGCCGGTGGTTATACTAGCACAGATACGCAGTATTTT
>TRBJ2-2|TRBV20-1|TRBD2|-
CSARRSGGIEHGELFF
TGCAGTGCTAGGCGTAGCGGGGGGATTGAACACGGGGAGCTGTTTTTT
>TRBJ1-4|TRBV4-3|-|many
CASRPAWTVNEKLFF
TGCGCCAGCAGACCCGCCTGGACAGTTAATGAAAAACTGTTTTTT
>TRBJ2-7|TRBV7-2|-|few
CASSDSGWSSYEQYF
TGTGCCAGCAGCGATAGCGGTTGGAGCTCCTACGAGCAGTACTTC
>TRBJ2-7|TRBV7-2|TRBD2|many
CASSSAGGLGQYF
TGTGCCAGCAGCTCAGCGGGGGGGCTGGGGCAGTACTTC
>TRBJ2-2|TRBV28|TRBD2|many
CASRKGGPGELFF
TGTGCCAGCCGCAAGGGAGGGCCCGGGGAGCTGTTTTTT
>TRBJ1-1|TRBV28|TRBD1|many
CASSPGDRNTEAFF
TGTGCCAGCAGTCCCGGGGACAGGAACACTGAAGCTTTCTTT
>TRBJ1-2|TRBV7-2|-|many
CASSTSLRGYTF
TGTGCCAGCAGCACATCTTTACGAGGCTACACCTTC
>TRBJ2-2|TRBV7-2|TRBD1|many
CASRATGANTGELFF
TGTGCCAGCAGAGCGACAGGGGCGAACACCGGGGAGCTGTTTTTT
>TRBJ1-5|TRBV27|-|many
CASSFHPTDSNQPQHF
TGTGCCAGCAGTTTCCATCCGACGGATAGCAATCAGCCCCAGCATTTT
>TRBJ2-2|TRBV2|-|many
CASSLAENTGELFF
TGTGCCAGCAGCCTAGCCGAGAACACCGGGGAGCTGTTTTTT
>TRBJ2-1|TRBV7-2|-|-
CASSSDRSSYNEQFF
TGTGCCAGCAGCTCCGACCGCAGCTCCTACAATGAGCAGTTCTTC
>TRBJ1-1|TRBV5-1|TRBD1|many
CASSLGDREAEAFF
TGCGCCAGCAGCTTGGGCGACAGGGAGGCTGAAGCTTTCTTT
>TRBJ2-5|TRBV7-6|TRBD2|-
CASSSGGLAGAGETQYF
TGTGCCAGCAGCTCGGGGGGTCTAGCGGGAGCGGGGGAGACCCAGTACTTC
>TRBJ1-5|TRBV19|-|many
CASSIAQGGHPQHF
TGTGCCAGTAGTATCGCGCAGGGAGGTCATCCCCAGCATTTT
>TRBJ2-7|TRBV7-2|TRBD2|many
CASSRTSGDYEQYF
TGTGCCAGCAGCCGGACTAGCGGAGACTACGAGCAGTACTTC
>TRBJ2-7|TRBV20-1|TRBD2|many
CSPYLAGGSGEQYF
TGCAGCCCTTACCTAGCGGGAGGGTCCGGCGAGCAGTACTTC
>TRBJ1-5|TRBV19|-|many
CASSIGEGEPQHF
TGTGCCAGTAGTATTGGGGAGGGAGAGCCCCAGCATTTT
>TRBJ2-3|TRBV6-5|TRBD1|many
CASSYLGGQGIDTQYF
TGTGCCAGCAGTTACCTCGGGGGACAGGGTATAGATACGCAGTATTTT
>TRBJ1-6|TRBV7-2|-|many
CASSRGAGFNNSPLHF
TGTGCCAGCAGCCGGGGGGCGGGGTTTAACAATTCACCCCTCCACTTT
>TRBJ1-4|TRBV11-2|-|-
CASSLLRGANEKLFF
TGTGCCAGCAGCTTACTGAGGGGCGCTAATGAAAAACTGTTTTTT
>TRBJ2-3|TRBV7-8|-|many
CASSLTTGGFSATQYF
TGTGCCAGCAGCTTAACGACAGGCGGCTTTTCGGCCACGCAGTATTTT
>TRBJ1-1|TRBV19|TRBD1|few
CASRQTGQGSTEAFF
TGTGCCAGTAGACAGACGGGACAGGGGAGCACTGAAGCTTTCTTT
>TRBJ2-3|TRBV10-3|TRBD2|many
CAIGGLAGGTDTQYF
TGTGCCATCGGGGGACTAGCGGGAGGAACAGATACGCAGTATTTT
>TRBJ2-1|TRBV7-2|TRBD2|many
CASSPKPRTSGEQFF
TGTGCCAGCAGCCCCAAACCCCGGACTAGCGGTGAGCAGTTCTTC
>TRBJ2-1|TRBV7-9|-|-
CASSLGFVGGYNEQFF
TGTGCCAGCAGCCTAGGCTTTGTCGGTGGTTACAATGAGCAGTTCTTC
>TRBJ1-5|TRBV10-2|-|few
CASSGEGQVPQHF
TGCGCCAGCAGTGGCGAGGGGCAAGTGCCCCAGCATTTT
>TRBJ2-1|TRBV7-6|-|many
CASSPRARGEQFF
TGTGCCAGCAGCCCCCGGGCCCGGGGTGAGCAGTTCTTC
>TRBJ1-1|TRBV19|-|many
CASMGVKNTEAFF
TGTGCCAGTATGGGGGTGAAGAACACTGAAGCTTTCTTT
>TRBJ2-7|TRBV11-2|-|many
CASSRIAGSQQGAYEQYF
TGTGCCAGCAGTCGGATAGCGGGAAGCCAACAGGGGGCTTACGAGCAGTACTTC
>TRBJ1-1|TRBV7-2|-|many
CASTLRGTFTEAFF
TGTGCCAGCACACTCAGGGGAACCTTCACTGAAGCTTTCTTT
>TRBJ2-7|TRBV7-2|TRBD1|many
CASSFGTGAVEQYF
TGTGCCAGCAGCTTCGGGACAGGGGCTGTCGAGCAGTACTTC
>TRBJ2-3|TRBV19|-|few
CASSIAWGSDTQYF
TGTGCCAGTAGTATTGCGTGGGGCTCAGATACGCAGTATTTT
>TRBJ2-4|TRBV6-1|-|-
CASSFDGQKLAKNIQYF
TGTGCCAGCAGTTTCGACGGCCAGAAACTAGCCAAAAACATTCAGTACTTC
>TRBJ2-3|TRBV18|-|-
CASSPGHTDTQYF
TGTGCCAGCTCACCTGGACACACAGATACGCAGTATTTT
>TRBJ2-7|TRBV5-1|-|many
CASSLDGGNYEQYF
TGCGCCAGCAGCTTGGATGGGGGTAACTACGAGCAGTACTTC
>TRBJ1-2|TRBV10-3|TRBD1|-
CASTGVPDYGYTF
TGTGCCAGTACAGGGGTCCCCGACTATGGCTACACCTTC
>TRBJ2-2|TRBV12-5|TRBD1|few
CASGRQGAFTGELFF
TGTGCTAGTGGTCGTCAGGGGGCTTTCACCGGGGAGCTGTTTTTT
>TRBJ2-7|TRBV20-1|-|once
CSAREAAIPYEQYF
TGCAGTGCTAGAGAGGCAGCGATTCCCTACGAGCAGTACTTC
>TRBJ2-3|TRBV25-1|-|many
CASGQGDTQYF
TGTGCCAGCGGGCAGGGAGATACGCAGTATTTT